Listed below are T cell receptor beta chains from one sample, sequenced in a study of blood T cell repertoires in COVID-19. Method: immunoSEQ multiplex PCR; TCRdb's copy keeps in-frame clones and lacks some. The table lists approximately 81,000 clones, approximately 78% of them singletons. The sample comprised peripheral blood. These receptors were obtained from a human donor in a cohort sampled during active COVID-19. Each CDR3 is given with its conserved first and last residue. The order of the fields is D gene, J gene, V gene, clone size, CDR3 DNA, CDR3 protein. The D gene is left open where the match is weak. The size field is filled for only some rows; it gives once, few, many or a size class.

TRBD1	TRBJ1-6	TRBV5-1	NA	TGCGCCAGCAGCGAGGGACAGGGTAGTTCACCCCTCCACTTT	CASSEGQGSSPLHF
TRBD1	TRBJ2-7	TRBV5-1	NA	TGCGCCAGCAGCTTGGCCCCAACAGGGGTCGAGCAGTACTTC	CASSLAPTGVEQYF
NA	TRBJ1-1	TRBV6-2/TRBV6-3	once	TGTGCCAGCAGTTTTCGAAGGGGTCGCGGCACTGAAGCTTTCTTT	CASSFRRGRGTEAFF
TRBD2	TRBJ2-3	TRBV9	NA	TGTGCCAGCAGCGTTGCGGGGGGCCCCACAGATACGCAGTATTTT	CASSVAGGPTDTQYF
NA	TRBJ2-7	TRBV29-1	once	TGCAGCGTTGAAGTCGGGGGGCGCGAGCAGTACTTC	CSVEVGGREQYF
TRBD1	TRBJ1-1	TRBV30	NA	TGTGCCTGGAGTGTACAGGGGGGCCATATGAACACTGAAGCTTTCTTT	CAWSVQGGHMNTEAFF
NA	TRBJ1-1	TRBV12-5	once	TGTGCTAGTGGTTTGGGGTCGCGGGCCGGAAACACTGAAGCTTTCTTT	CASGLGSRAGNTEAFF
NA	TRBJ1-4	TRBV19	NA	TGTGCCAGTAGTACAAGCTCGAGAGAAAAACTGTTTTTT	CASSTSSREKLFF
NA	TRBJ1-6	TRBV7-2	NA	TGTGCCAGCAGTCGGGGGGCAGGGGCTAATTCACCCCTCCACTTT	CASSRGAGANSPLHF
TRBD1	TRBJ1-5	TRBV27	NA	TGTGCCAGCAGTAAGGGACAGGTTCAGCCCCAGCATTTT	CASSKGQVQPQHF
NA	TRBJ1-1	TRBV7-2	NA	TGTGCCAGCAGCTTGACAATGAACACTGAAGCTTTCTTT	CASSLTMNTEAFF
TRBD2	TRBJ2-2	TRBV18	NA	TGTGCCAGCTCTAGCGGGGTTGACACCGGGGAGCTGTTTTTT	CASSSGVDTGELFF
NA	TRBJ1-6	TRBV5-1	once	TGCGCCAGCAGTTCGACAGCCTCAAATTCACCCCTCCACTTT	CASSSTASNSPLHF
NA	TRBJ1-6	TRBV7-9	NA	TGTGCCAGCAGCTCAGGGCAGAGCTCCTATAATTCACCCCTCCACTTT	CASSSGQSSYNSPLHF
NA	TRBJ1-5	TRBV11-3	NA	TGTGCCAGCAGCTTAGACCCCGGGACAAACTACAATCAGCCCCAGCATTTT	CASSLDPGTNYNQPQHF
NA	TRBJ2-1	TRBV7-2	NA	TGTGCCAGCAGCATTGGACAGAGCAATGAGCAGTTCTTC	CASSIGQSNEQFF
TRBD1	TRBJ1-6	TRBV2	NA	TGTGCCAGCAGCCGCGACAGGGTTTCACCCCTCCACTTT	CASSRDRVSPLHF
TRBD1	TRBJ1-2	TRBV7-2	NA	TGTGCCAGCAGCTTAGTCCAGGGGGGAGGCTACACCTTC	CASSLVQGGGYTF
NA	TRBJ2-6	TRBV30	NA	TGTGCCTGGCGGGGGGCCAACGTCCTGACTTTC	CAWRGANVLTF
NA	TRBJ1-5	TRBV24-1	NA	TGTGCCACCAGAAAATTGTCGGGTATCTATCAGCCCCAGCATTTT	CATRKLSGIYQPQHF
NA	TRBJ2-6	TRBV9	NA	TGTGCCAGCAGCGTAGACAGGGTTGGGGCCAACGTCCTGACTTTC	CASSVDRVGANVLTF
TRBD1	TRBJ1-2	TRBV5-1	NA	TGCGCCAGCAGCCAGGGGGGAACAGGGGACTATGGCTACACCTTC	CASSQGGTGDYGYTF
NA	TRBJ1-5	TRBV21-1	few	TGTGCCAGCGGGAGGGACAACCGCAATCAGCCCCAGCATTTT	CASGRDNRNQPQHF
TRBD2	TRBJ2-1	TRBV19	NA	TGTGCCAGTAAATCCTCCACTAGCGGGGGGCCAGGTGAGCAGTTCTTC	CASKSSTSGGPGEQFF
NA	TRBJ1-2	TRBV4-1	NA	TGCGCCAGCAGCGCCAGGGAGGGCTATGGCTACACCTTC	CASSAREGYGYTF
TRBD1	TRBJ1-4	TRBV6-2/TRBV6-3	NA	TGTGCCAGCAGCGCCTTACAGGGGAGACGTGAAAAACTGTTTTTT	CASSALQGRREKLFF
NA	TRBJ2-7	TRBV3-1/TRBV3-2	NA	TGTGCCAGCAGCCCCCTCCGGGGGTTAGGCTACGAGCAGTACTTC	CASSPLRGLGYEQYF
TRBD1	TRBJ2-2	TRBV10-3	NA	TGTGCCATCAGTGAGGCCCCACAGGGGGCGATCGCCGGGGAGCTGTTTTTT	CAISEAPQGAIAGELFF
NA	TRBJ2-7	TRBV6-2/TRBV6-3	NA	TGTGCCAGCAGTTTAGGGGTGGCCTACGAGCAGTACTTC	CASSLGVAYEQYF
NA	TRBJ1-2	TRBV6-1	NA	TGTGCCAGCAGTGAGTCAAACTATGGCTACACCTTC	CASSESNYGYTF
TRBD2	TRBJ2-5	TRBV4-1	NA	TGCGCCAGCAGCCAAGATGGACTAGCGGGTGAAGAGACCCAGTACTTC	CASSQDGLAGEETQYF
TRBD1	TRBJ1-2	TRBV4-2	NA	TGTGCCAGCAGCCAAGATCCTGGACAGGGTAGGGGAAACCGTAACTATGGCTACACCTTC	CASSQDPGQGRGNRNYGYTF
TRBD1	TRBJ1-3	TRBV18	once	TGTGCCAGCTCACCATACAGGGGAGGAAACACCATATATTTT	CASSPYRGGNTIYF
NA	TRBJ2-7	TRBV18	NA	TGTGCCAGCTCACCCAACTCAAAATACGAGCAGTACTTC	CASSPNSKYEQYF
TRBD2	TRBJ2-3	TRBV3-1/TRBV3-2	NA	TGTGCCAGCTCTTATCGGGGGGGGAGAGATACGCAGTATTTT	CASSYRGGRDTQYF
NA	TRBJ1-4	TRBV3-1/TRBV3-2	NA	TGTGCCAGCAGCCAAGGGAGGGGAACTAATGAAAAACTGTTTTTT	CASSQGRGTNEKLFF
TRBD1	TRBJ2-7	TRBV5-4	few	TGTGCCAGCAGCTTGGCAGGACAGGGCTACGAGCAGTACTTC	CASSLAGQGYEQYF
TRBD1	TRBJ1-1	TRBV2	few	TGTGCCAGCAGTGAAGCGCTGTGGACAGGGATGACTTTCTTT	CASSEALWTGMTFF
TRBD1	TRBJ1-4	TRBV2	NA	TGTGCCAGCAGCGACAGGGGGTTGGGAAAACTGTTTTTT	CASSDRGLGKLFF
NA	TRBJ1-2	TRBV7-2	NA	TGTGCCAGCAGCTTACGCCGTGAGAGGACTAACTATGGCTACACCTTC	CASSLRRERTNYGYTF
TRBD2	TRBJ2-3	TRBV5-6	once	TGTGCCAGCAGCTCCCCGAGTAGCGGGGGGGATACAGATACGCAGTATTTT	CASSSPSSGGDTDTQYF
TRBD1	TRBJ2-7	TRBV19	NA	TGTGCCAGTAGTAGGCAGGGGGCTTCCTACGAGCAGTACTTC	CASSRQGASYEQYF
TRBD1	TRBJ1-2	TRBV13	NA	TGTGCCAGCAGCTTAGACTCAGGGACAGGGAGAGTTCGAGGCTACACCTTC	CASSLDSGTGRVRGYTF
NA	TRBJ2-6	TRBV5-1	NA	TGCGCCAGCAGCTTGGTATCGCGGCGGCTCGCTGGGGCCAACGTCCTGACTTTC	CASSLVSRRLAGANVLTF
TRBD1	TRBJ2-2	TRBV7-3	NA	TGTGCCAGCAGCCCCACAGGGGGCGGTCGGACCGGGGAGCTGTTTTTT	CASSPTGGGRTGELFF
TRBD2	TRBJ2-7	TRBV6-5	NA	TGTGCCAGCAGCGACAACCTAGCGGGCGAGCAGTACTTC	CASSDNLAGEQYF
NA	TRBJ2-3	TRBV21-1	NA	TGTGCCAGCAGCAAATCGACCAGGGCCGCAGATACGCAGTATTTT	CASSKSTRAADTQYF
NA	TRBJ2-7	TRBV20-1	few	TGCAGTGCTAGAGGCCAGTACGAGCAGTACTTC	CSARGQYEQYF
TRBD1	TRBJ2-7	TRBV27	NA	TGTGCCAGCAGGAAGGACAGGATTCACGAGCAGTACTTC	CASRKDRIHEQYF
NA	TRBJ2-1	TRBV6-5	NA	TGTGCCAGCAGCTCCGGTGACTACAATGAGCAGTTCTTC	CASSSGDYNEQFF
NA	TRBJ2-2	TRBV7-6	NA	TGTGCCAGCAGCTTAGAAGGAATGGACTATAACACCGGGGAGCTGTTTTTT	CASSLEGMDYNTGELFF
TRBD2	TRBJ2-7	TRBV6-2/TRBV6-3	NA	TGTGCCAGCAGTGTCTCTAGCGGGGGGGCCGCCTACGAGCAGTACTTC	CASSVSSGGAAYEQYF
NA	TRBJ2-7	TRBV7-9	few	TGTGCCAGCAGCTTATTAGGGAGCCACGAGCAGTACTTC	CASSLLGSHEQYF
NA	TRBJ2-6	TRBV6-5	NA	TGTGCCAGCGGTTACAGAGGCCCTGGGGCCAACGTCCTGACTTTC	CASGYRGPGANVLTF